This TCR beta chain was sequenced during a study of sequential checkpoint blockade in melanoma. Only in-frame clones appear in the TCRdb table, and some are missing; sequencing was by immunoSEQ multiplex PCR. This table has several thousand clones, just under 65% appearing once. The sample's treatment: randomized to nivolumab then ipilimumab (arm A) or the reverse (arm B). None of the patients previously received DNA-damaging chemotherapy. The V gene's germline CDR1 is MNHEY and CDR2 SMNVEV (reference sequence). After removal of 2 bases from V and 6 bases from J, the junction contained 7 bases not matched to a gene. This CDR3 has 14 amino acids.

The TCR sequence derives from a human patient with melanoma. Some clones in this sample may be carry-over from other donors' samples. The starting material was CD8+ T cells sorted from blood (inferred from file names), obtained from a patient given nivolumab and ipilimumab in sequence. The rearrangement uses TRBV27 and TRBJ2-7; 7 bases match TRBD1. This chain's CDR3 is CASSLGQTGTEQYF. The CDR3 DNA reads as TGTGCCAGCAGTTTAGGCCAGACAGGGACCGAGCAGTACTTC.